A selection of T cell receptor beta chains follows, all from one sample in a study of OX40 agonist ivuxolimab in advanced cancers. The table came from immunoSEQ multiplex PCR; TCRdb's copy has only in-frame clones and leaves some out. The table shows approximately 65,000 clones, with over 75% occurring only once. The source material was CD4+ or CD8+ T cells sorted from blood, sampled in a trial of the OX40 agonist ivuxolimab. These TCRs come from an adult with an advanced solid tumor such as melanoma, head and neck, liver or kidney cancer. Each CDR3 is given with its conserved first and last residue. Each record gives: CDR3 DNA, CDR3 protein, D gene, clone size, J gene, V gene. The D gene is left open where the match is weak. The size entry is marked missing in some rows and otherwise reads once, few, many or a size class.

DNA: TGCGCCAGCCATGGGTCCTATAATTCACCCCTCCACTTT
CDR3: CASHGSYNSPLHF
D: -
size: -
J: TRBJ1-6
V: TRBV10-2

DNA: TGTGCCATCAGTGAAAGCGGAGGAGGGACTAGCGGTAACACAGATACGCAGTATTTT
CDR3: CAISESGGGTSGNTDTQYF
D: TRBD2
size: -
J: TRBJ2-3
V: TRBV10-3

DNA: TGTGCCAGCAGCTTACTCGAACAGGGCCGGAATGAGCAGTTCTTC
CDR3: CASSLLEQGRNEQFF
D: -
size: -
J: TRBJ2-1
V: TRBV7-3

DNA: TGCGCCAGCAGCCCCGCGGGGAACATTCAGTACTTC
CDR3: CASSPAGNIQYF
D: -
size: -
J: TRBJ2-4
V: TRBV5-1

DNA: TGTGCCAGCTCACCACAGCGGGGGGGTGGTGAGCAGTTCTTC
CDR3: CASSPQRGGGEQFF
D: TRBD2
size: -
J: TRBJ2-1
V: TRBV18

DNA: TGTGCCAGCAGTGACCCAGCGGGGGGGGCCGAGACCCAGTACTTC
CDR3: CASSDPAGGAETQYF
D: TRBD2
size: -
J: TRBJ2-5
V: TRBV2

DNA: TGTGCCAGTAGTGGGCAGGGAAGAGGCAATCAGCCCCAGCATTTT
CDR3: CASSGQGRGNQPQHF
D: -
size: -
J: TRBJ1-5
V: TRBV19

DNA: TGTGCCAGCAGCTTAGTGGACAGGGGGCAGACCCAGTACTTC
CDR3: CASSLVDRGQTQYF
D: TRBD1
size: -
J: TRBJ2-5
V: TRBV7-2

DNA: TGTGCCAGCAGCCAAGAGGGGACCCGGACGGGATGGCCCGAGCAGTACTTC
CDR3: CASSQEGTRTGWPEQYF
D: -
size: -
J: TRBJ2-7
V: TRBV4-2

DNA: TGTGCCAGCAGCCCCCCTCGGGGTTATGAGACCCAGTACTTC
CDR3: CASSPPRGYETQYF
D: -
size: -
J: TRBJ2-5
V: TRBV7-9

DNA: TGTGCCAGCAGCTCCGACATGTCGGGGGCCTACGAGCAGTACTTC
CDR3: CASSSDMSGAYEQYF
D: -
size: once
J: TRBJ2-7
V: TRBV7-9

DNA: TGCGCCAGCAGCCAACCGCGGGGGGGCCCCGGGGAGCTGTTTTTT
CDR3: CASSQPRGGPGELFF
D: TRBD2
size: -
J: TRBJ2-2
V: TRBV4-1

DNA: TGTGCCAGCAGCTTACCTAGACAGGGGGCGGGGGAGCAGTACTTC
CDR3: CASSLPRQGAGEQYF
D: TRBD1
size: -
J: TRBJ2-7
V: TRBV7-9

DNA: TGTGCCAGTACCTTTACCGACAGTCCGAGGGGCTACACCTTC
CDR3: CASTFTDSPRGYTF
D: -
size: -
J: TRBJ1-2
V: TRBV19

DNA: TGTGCCAGCAGTCAGGCTTTACCTCCCTACGAGCAGTACTTC
CDR3: CASSQALPPYEQYF
D: -
size: -
J: TRBJ2-7
V: TRBV13

DNA: TGTGCCAGCAGCCAAAGTAGCGGGGGGAAAGAGACCCAGTACTTC
CDR3: CASSQSSGGKETQYF
D: TRBD2
size: -
J: TRBJ2-5
V: TRBV4-2

DNA: TGTGCCAGCAGCTTGGAGTGGGGATCCTACGAGCAGTACTTC
CDR3: CASSLEWGSYEQYF
D: -
size: -
J: TRBJ2-7
V: TRBV5-5

DNA: TGTGCCAGCAGCCCGGGGACTTCCCTCCGCGCAGATACGCAGTATTTT
CDR3: CASSPGTSLRADTQYF
D: -
size: -
J: TRBJ2-3
V: TRBV11-2

DNA: TGTGCCAGCAGTGATGGGGGGGGTGCCGGAGAGACCCAGTACTTC
CDR3: CASSDGGGAGETQYF
D: TRBD2
size: -
J: TRBJ2-5
V: TRBV6-1

DNA: TGTGCCAGCAGCTTAGACGGCAGCTCCTACAATGAGCAGTTCTTC
CDR3: CASSLDGSSYNEQFF
D: -
size: -
J: TRBJ2-1
V: TRBV7-7

DNA: TGTGCCAGCAGCCTTCGTCAGGGCTCAAGCTCCTATAATTCACCCCTCCACTTT
CDR3: CASSLRQGSSSYNSPLHF
D: -
size: -
J: TRBJ1-6
V: TRBV7-9

DNA: TGTGCCTGGAGCATTAGCGGGGGGGCAGGTACGCAGTATTTT
CDR3: CAWSISGGAGTQYF
D: TRBD2
size: -
J: TRBJ2-3
V: TRBV30

DNA: TGCGCCAGCAGCTCCCACGACGGTTTTATCGAGCAGTACTTC
CDR3: CASSSHDGFIEQYF
D: -
size: -
J: TRBJ2-7
V: TRBV5-1

DNA: TGTGCCAGCAGCGCAAAGGGAGCCTCCTACAATGAGCAGTTCTTC
CDR3: CASSAKGASYNEQFF
D: -
size: -
J: TRBJ2-1
V: TRBV9

DNA: TGTGCCAGCAGTATGGGTCTGGGTAGGGACTATGGCTACACCTTC
CDR3: CASSMGLGRDYGYTF
D: -
size: -
J: TRBJ1-2
V: TRBV28

DNA: TGTGCCAGCAGCTTAACCGTTAGTACCGAGACCCAGTACTTC
CDR3: CASSLTVSTETQYF
D: -
size: -
J: TRBJ2-5
V: TRBV7-3

DNA: TGTGCCAGCTCACCAGGCTCTAACAATGAGCAGTTCTTC
CDR3: CASSPGSNNEQFF
D: -
size: once
J: TRBJ2-1
V: TRBV18

DNA: TGTGCCAGCAGCTTGCAGGGCAATCAGCCCCAGCATTTT
CDR3: CASSLQGNQPQHF
D: -
size: -
J: TRBJ1-5
V: TRBV5-8

DNA: TGTGCCAGCAGTTTTAGGGGGCCCTACGAGCAGTACTTC
CDR3: CASSFRGPYEQYF
D: TRBD1
size: -
J: TRBJ2-7
V: TRBV6-5

DNA: TGTGCCAGCAGCTTATCCGGGACAGCCGGCGCACCCCTCCACTTT
CDR3: CASSLSGTAGAPLHF
D: TRBD1
size: -
J: TRBJ1-6
V: TRBV7-3

DNA: TGTGCCAGCAGCTCCCCACCGGGACAGGGAGACACTGAAGCTTTCTTT
CDR3: CASSSPPGQGDTEAFF
D: TRBD1
size: -
J: TRBJ1-1
V: TRBV7-9

DNA: TGTGCCAGCAGCTTGGCGCGGGGCCCCTACGAGCAGTACTTC
CDR3: CASSLARGPYEQYF
D: -
size: -
J: TRBJ2-7
V: TRBV5-8

DNA: TGTGCCAGCAGCTTAGCGACAGGGCAGGCTGAAGCTTTCTTT
CDR3: CASSLATGQAEAFF
D: TRBD1
size: -
J: TRBJ1-1
V: TRBV7-6

DNA: TGCGCCAGCAGCTTGCTACAGGGGGCGAACAATGAGCAGTTCTTC
CDR3: CASSLLQGANNEQFF
D: TRBD1
size: -
J: TRBJ2-1
V: TRBV5-1

DNA: TGTGCCAGCTCGGACAACGTCGGTACGCAGTATTTT
CDR3: CASSDNVGTQYF
D: -
size: -
J: TRBJ2-3
V: TRBV18

DNA: TGTGCCAGCGGACTCAGGCACGAGCTGTTTTTT
CDR3: CASGLRHELFF
D: -
size: -
J: TRBJ2-2
V: TRBV7-8

DNA: TGTGCCAGTAGGGGAGGAAGCTCTGGAAACACCATATATTTT
CDR3: CASRGGSSGNTIYF
D: -
size: few
J: TRBJ1-3
V: TRBV19

DNA: TGTGCCAGCAGCCCGTGGGGGGGCGCTTCCGGCTACACCTTC
CDR3: CASSPWGGASGYTF
D: -
size: -
J: TRBJ1-2
V: TRBV5-4

DNA: TGTGCCAGCGGCCGAGACCTTAGGGGGGGTCAGCCCCAGCATTTT
CDR3: CASGRDLRGGQPQHF
D: -
size: -
J: TRBJ1-5
V: TRBV27

DNA: TGTGCCATGGGGGGGCCCCCCCCCAATCAGCCCCAGCATTTT
CDR3: CAMGGPPPNQPQHF
D: -
size: -
J: TRBJ1-5
V: TRBV10-3

DNA: TGTGCCAGCAGCGTAGTTTCCGGCGGGGGCTTCCCGGGGGAGACCCAGTACTTC
CDR3: CASSVVSGGGFPGETQYF
D: -
size: -
J: TRBJ2-5
V: TRBV9

DNA: TGTGCCAGCAGCTTGACTGAGACCCAGTACTTC
CDR3: CASSLTETQYF
D: -
size: -
J: TRBJ2-5
V: TRBV7-2

DNA: TGTGCCAGCAGCCAATATCGGGACAGGGGTAATGAAAAACTGTTTTTT
CDR3: CASSQYRDRGNEKLFF
D: TRBD1
size: -
J: TRBJ1-4
V: TRBV4-2

DNA: TGTGCCAGCAGCGGAGCCGGGTGGGGAGCGCCTAAAGGGACAGATACGCAGTATTTT
CDR3: CASSGAGWGAPKGTDTQYF
D: -
size: -
J: TRBJ2-3
V: TRBV9

DNA: TGTGCCAGCATCGAGGCTGGGACAGGGAGGACTGAAGCTTTCTTT
CDR3: CASIEAGTGRTEAFF
D: TRBD1
size: -
J: TRBJ1-1
V: TRBV25-1

DNA: TGTGCCAGCAGTTCCGGGGCATATGGCTACACCTTC
CDR3: CASSSGAYGYTF
D: -
size: -
J: TRBJ1-2
V: TRBV6-4

DNA: TGTGCCAGCAGCTTGTCCCCGACAAGCTATGGCTACACCTTC
CDR3: CASSLSPTSYGYTF
D: -
size: -
J: TRBJ1-2
V: TRBV5-6

DNA: TGCGCCAGCAGTCAATCTGGGTCCGGCAGGACAAACAAAGCTAACTATGGCTACACCTTC
CDR3: CASSQSGSGRTNKANYGYTF
D: -
size: -
J: TRBJ1-2
V: TRBV23-1

DNA: TGCGCCAGCAGCCAAGGTAATGGTAGGGGACTAGACACCGGGGAGCTGTTTTTT
CDR3: CASSQGNGRGLDTGELFF
D: TRBD2
size: -
J: TRBJ2-2
V: TRBV4-1

DNA: TGTGCCAGCAGCTCGACAGCGGGCACTGAAGCTTTCTTT
CDR3: CASSSTAGTEAFF
D: -
size: -
J: TRBJ1-1
V: TRBV7-6

DNA: TGCAGTGCTAGGACCGGGTCCAGTCAGTACTTC
CDR3: CSARTGSSQYF
D: -
size: -
J: TRBJ2-5
V: TRBV20-1

DNA: TGTGCCAGTAGTATTAAGATCCAAGGGGAGCAGTACTTC
CDR3: CASSIKIQGEQYF
D: -
size: -
J: TRBJ2-7
V: TRBV19

DNA: TGCGCCAGCAGCCTGGGGGATTACAATGAGCAGTTCTTC
CDR3: CASSLGDYNEQFF
D: -
size: -
J: TRBJ2-1
V: TRBV4-1